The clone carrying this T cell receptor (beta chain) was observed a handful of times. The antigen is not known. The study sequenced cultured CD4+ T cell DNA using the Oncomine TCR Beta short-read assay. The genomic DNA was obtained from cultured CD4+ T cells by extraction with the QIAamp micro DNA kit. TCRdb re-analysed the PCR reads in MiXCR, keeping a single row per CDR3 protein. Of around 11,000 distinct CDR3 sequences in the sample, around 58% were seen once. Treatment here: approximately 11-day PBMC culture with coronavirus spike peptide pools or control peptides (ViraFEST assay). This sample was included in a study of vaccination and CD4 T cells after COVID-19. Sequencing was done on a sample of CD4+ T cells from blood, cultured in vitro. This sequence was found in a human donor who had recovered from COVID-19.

The CDR3 sequence: CASSFSGGAGETQYF. CDR3 nucleotides: TGTGCCAGCAGCTTCAGCGGGGGGGCCGGAGAGACCCAGTACTTC. This rearrangement joins TRBV7-2 to TRBJ2-5; 10 bases agree with TRBD2. This CDR3 contains 15 residues. V shed 3 bases and J 4 bases; nucleotides not matched to a gene: 5. Germline V lookup: CDR1 SGHTA, CDR2 FQGNSA.